Presented here are 10 T cell receptor beta chains from one specimen sequenced in a study of tumor-infiltrating lymphocytes in primary liver carcinoma. The study co-extracted DNA and RNA from around 20-30 mg of unsorted bulk tissue. A constant-region primer served to make TCR beta cDNA from 500 to 550 ng total RNA. Construction of TCR beta libraries relied on three successive nested multiplex PCR rounds employing slightly modified ARM-PCR. Forward primers for TRBV1-TRBV30 and a C-beta reverse primer served the first two PCR rounds, at roughly 10 cycles each. From the multiplex PCR reads, TCRdb called clonotypes with MiXCR, one entry per CDR3 protein. The data show just under 95,000 distinct CDR3 sequences, around 68% seen once. The sequenced sample was tumor-adjacent normal liver tissue. The receptors were gathered from a man aged 35 to 55 with primary liver carcinoma and hepatitis B virus infection.

On this clonotype itself: The final CDR3 position lacks the conserved phenylalanine or tryptophan, pointing to a likely read error. The chain combines TRBV4-1 with TRBJ2-2; D might be TRBD1 (6 bases). The CDR3 runs 15 residues. CDR1 is MGHRA, CDR2 YSYEKL, per germline. Trimming pared 4 bases from V and 6 bases from J, leaving 15 bases between. CDR3 amino acids: CASSLRQVEAGELFS. In nucleotides, the CDR3 is TGCGCCAGCAGCCTGAGACAGGTGGAAGCCGGGGAGCTGTTTTCT.

As for this clonotype: The germline gene is not matched at one end of the junction; a read error may be the cause. The rearrangement uses TRBV6-6 and TRBJ2-7; D call uncertain. CDR1 and CDR2 from the germline V gene are MNHNY and SVGAGI (reference sequence). The CDR3 extends over 13 amino acids. DNA of the CDR3: TGCCCCAGCAGTCCCCGAGAGCCCCCCGGGCAGTACTTC. It is translated as CPSSPREPPGQYF.

This clonotype was detected a few times. Since a much larger clone is just one base distant, this may be a read error. V is TRBV12-3 or TRBV12-4 and J is TRBJ2-2; possible D gene TRBD1, 6 bases. The CDR3 is 13 residues long. The DNA of the CDR3 is TGTGCCAGCAGTTTGACAGGCCCCGGGAAGCTGTTTTTT. Translating it yields CASSLTGPGKLFF.

This sequence joins TRBV6-6 and TRBJ2-2; D may be TRBD1 or TRBD2 (6 bases each). The CDR3 has 15 residues. Trimming shortened V by 7 bases and J by 7 bases, and 19 bases separated the two germline ends. Germline values: CDR1 MNHNY, CDR2 SVGAGI (reference sequence). Here the CDR3 DNA reads TGTGCCAGCAACGGACTATCGAGGGGGAGCGGGGAGCTGTTTTTT. It codes for CASNGLSRGSGELFF.

With regard to this clonotype: This CDR3 is missing its conserved last phenylalanine or tryptophan, likely due to a read error. The chain carries TRBV4-1 and TRBJ1-1; 10 nucleotides agree with TRBD1. There are 15 residues in the CDR3. Germline CDR1 is MGHRA and CDR2 is YSYEKL. V dropped 6 bases and J dropped 4; count of bases not matched to a gene: 8. CDR3 loop: CASRPGQGVSTEAFY. In DNA form, the CDR3 reads TGCGCCAGCAGGCCTGGACAGGGGGTAAGCACTGAAGCTTTCTAT.

This chain connects TRBV6-2 or TRBV6-3 to TRBJ1-1; D remains unclear. V lost 7 bases to trimming and J lost 3 bases, with 21 bases between them. This CDR3 spans 16 amino acids. Germline V lookup: CDR1 MNHEY, CDR2 SVGEGT. The CDR3 is CASKAFRAWRDTEAFF. The CDR3 nucleotides read TGTGCCAGCAAAGCATTCCGGGCATGGAGGGACACTGAAGCTTTCTTT.

The CDR3 DNA reads TGCAGCGTTGACGACTCCCGGCCCCCTTACAACAAGCAGTTCTTC. Translated: CSVDDSRPPYNKQFF. J is TRBJ2-1 and V is TRBV29-1; D not resolved. The germline V gene encodes CDR1 SQVTM and CDR2 ANQGSEA. V lost 3 bases, J lost 11 bases, and 23 bases lay in between. The CDR3 extends over 15 amino acids.

This clonotype was seen at least ten times. The rearrangement uses TRBV12-3 or TRBV12-4 and TRBJ1-2, with no clear D. The CDR3 has 14 amino acids. Trimming took 10 bases from V and 5 from J, leaving 20 bases between them. CDR3 residues: CATSSSAATYGYTF. The CDR3, as DNA: TGTGCCACCTCGTCGTCTGCAGCTACATATGGCTACACCTTC.

At least ten counts were recorded for this clonotype. The chain is built from TRBV28 and TRBJ1-5; weak D call: TRBD1 (5 bases). Germline V gene data show CDR1 as MDHEN and CDR2 as SYDVKM. The germline V and J ends were trimmed by 4 bases and 3 bases, with 16 bases remaining between them. CDR3 length equals 16 residues. The CDR3 DNA is TGTGCCAGCAGTTATCGCAAAGGGGCACTCAATCAGCCCCAGCATTTT. This encodes CASSYRKGALNQPQHF.

Details on this clonotype: A read error may be the cause here, since a much bigger clone is one base away. The chain combines TRBV28 with TRBJ2-5; D may be TRBD2 (5 bases). Germline values: CDR1 MDHEN, CDR2 SYDVKM. The CDR3 totals 15 residues. This CDR3 reads CASTPWSGIQETQCF. The DNA of the CDR3 is TGTGCCAGCACCCCCTGGTCCGGGATCCAAGAGACCCAGTGCTTC.